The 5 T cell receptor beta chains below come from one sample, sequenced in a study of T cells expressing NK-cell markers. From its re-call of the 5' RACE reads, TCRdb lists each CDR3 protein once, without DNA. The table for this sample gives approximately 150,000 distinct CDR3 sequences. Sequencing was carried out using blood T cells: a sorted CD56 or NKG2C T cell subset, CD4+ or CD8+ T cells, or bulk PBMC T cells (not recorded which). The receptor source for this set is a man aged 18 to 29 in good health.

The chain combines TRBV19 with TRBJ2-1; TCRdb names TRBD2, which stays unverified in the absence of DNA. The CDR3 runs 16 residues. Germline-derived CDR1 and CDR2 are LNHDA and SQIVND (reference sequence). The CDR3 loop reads CASSIVGLAVYNEQFF.

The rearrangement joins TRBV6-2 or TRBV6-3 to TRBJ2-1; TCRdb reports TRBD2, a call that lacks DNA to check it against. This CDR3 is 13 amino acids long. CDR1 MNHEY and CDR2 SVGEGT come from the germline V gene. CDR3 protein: CASWEGLYNEQFF.

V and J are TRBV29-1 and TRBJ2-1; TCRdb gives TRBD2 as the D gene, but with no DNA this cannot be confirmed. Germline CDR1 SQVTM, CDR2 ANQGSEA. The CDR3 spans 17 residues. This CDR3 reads CSVAVIAGILNYNEQFF.

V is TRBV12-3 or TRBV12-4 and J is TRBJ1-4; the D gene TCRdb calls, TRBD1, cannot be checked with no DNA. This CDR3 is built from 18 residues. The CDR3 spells CASSLTGVDLATNEKLFF.

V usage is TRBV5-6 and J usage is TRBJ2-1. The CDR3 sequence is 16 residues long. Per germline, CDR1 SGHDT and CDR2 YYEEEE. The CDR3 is CASSPSTSSSYNEQFF.